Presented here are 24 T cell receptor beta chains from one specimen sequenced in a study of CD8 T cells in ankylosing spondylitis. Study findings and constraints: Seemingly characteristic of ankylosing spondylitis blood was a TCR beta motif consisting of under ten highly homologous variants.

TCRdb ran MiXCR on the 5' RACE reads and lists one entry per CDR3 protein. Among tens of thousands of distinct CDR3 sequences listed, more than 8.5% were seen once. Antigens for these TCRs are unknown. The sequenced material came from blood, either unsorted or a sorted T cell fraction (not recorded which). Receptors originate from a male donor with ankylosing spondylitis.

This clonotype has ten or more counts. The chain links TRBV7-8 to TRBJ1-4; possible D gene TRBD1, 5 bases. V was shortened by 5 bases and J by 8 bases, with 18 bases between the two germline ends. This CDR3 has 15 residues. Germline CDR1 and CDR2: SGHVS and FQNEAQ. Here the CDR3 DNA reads TGTGCCAGCAGCCCTGTCGGGGACCCTGGAGAAAAACTGTTTTTT. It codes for CASSPVGDPGEKLFF.

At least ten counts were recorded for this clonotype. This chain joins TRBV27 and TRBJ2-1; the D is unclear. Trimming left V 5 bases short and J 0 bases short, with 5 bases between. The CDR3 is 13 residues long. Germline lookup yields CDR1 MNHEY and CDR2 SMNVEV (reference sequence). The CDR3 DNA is TGTGCCAGCAGTCTTAGCTCCTACAATGAGCAGTTCTTC. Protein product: CASSLSSYNEQFF.

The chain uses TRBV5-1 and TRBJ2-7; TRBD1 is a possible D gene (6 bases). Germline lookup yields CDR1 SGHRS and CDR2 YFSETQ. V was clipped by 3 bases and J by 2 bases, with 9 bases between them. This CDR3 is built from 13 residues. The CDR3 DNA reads TGCGCCAGCAGCTCCGGACAGCCCTACGAGCAGTACTTC. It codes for CASSSGQPYEQYF.

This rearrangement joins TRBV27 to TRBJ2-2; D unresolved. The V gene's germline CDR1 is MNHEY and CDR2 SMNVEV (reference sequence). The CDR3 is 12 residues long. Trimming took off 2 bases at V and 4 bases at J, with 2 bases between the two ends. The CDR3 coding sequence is TGTGCCAGCAGTTTACTCACCGGGGAGCTGTTTTTT. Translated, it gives CASSLLTGELFF.

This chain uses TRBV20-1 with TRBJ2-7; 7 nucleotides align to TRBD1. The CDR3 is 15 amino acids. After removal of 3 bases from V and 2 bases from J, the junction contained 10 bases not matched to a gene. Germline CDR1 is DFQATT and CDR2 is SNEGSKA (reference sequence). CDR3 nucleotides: TGCAGTGCTAGTCCCGACAGGGAAGTCACCTACGAGCAGTACGTC. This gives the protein CSASPDREVTYEQYV.

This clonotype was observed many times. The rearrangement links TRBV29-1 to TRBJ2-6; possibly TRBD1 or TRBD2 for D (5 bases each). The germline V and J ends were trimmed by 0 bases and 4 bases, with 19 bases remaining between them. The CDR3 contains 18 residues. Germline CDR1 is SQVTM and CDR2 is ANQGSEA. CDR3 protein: CSVEDGREPGNGANVLTF. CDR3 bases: TGCAGCGTTGAAGATGGTAGGGAGCCAGGGAACGGGGCCAACGTCCTGACTTTC.

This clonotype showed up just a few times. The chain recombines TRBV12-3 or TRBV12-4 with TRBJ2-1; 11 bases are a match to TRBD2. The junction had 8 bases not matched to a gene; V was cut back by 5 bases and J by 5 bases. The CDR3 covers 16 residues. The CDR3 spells CASSHGTSGWDNEQFF. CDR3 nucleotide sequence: TGTGCCAGCAGTCACGGGACTAGCGGTTGGGACAATGAGCAGTTCTTC.

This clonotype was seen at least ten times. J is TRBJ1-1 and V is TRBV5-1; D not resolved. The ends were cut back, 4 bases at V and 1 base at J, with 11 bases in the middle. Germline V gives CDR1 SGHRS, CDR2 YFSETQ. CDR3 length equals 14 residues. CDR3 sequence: CASSTRLENTEAFF. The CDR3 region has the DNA TGCGCCAGCAGCACGAGACTGGAGAACACTGAAGCTTTCTTT.

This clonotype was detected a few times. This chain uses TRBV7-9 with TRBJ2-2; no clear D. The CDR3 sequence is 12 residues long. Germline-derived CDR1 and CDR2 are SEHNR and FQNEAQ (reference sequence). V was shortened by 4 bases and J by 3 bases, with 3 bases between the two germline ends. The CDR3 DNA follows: TGTGCCAGCAGCTATCACACCGGGGAGCTGTTTTTT. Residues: CASSYHTGELFF. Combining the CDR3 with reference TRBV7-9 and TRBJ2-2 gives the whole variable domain DTGVSQNPRHKITKRGQNVTFRCDPISEHNRLYWYRQTLGQGPEFLTYFQNEAQLEKSRLLSDRFSAERPKGSFSTLEIQRTEQGDSAMYLCASSYHTGELFFGEGSRLTVL.

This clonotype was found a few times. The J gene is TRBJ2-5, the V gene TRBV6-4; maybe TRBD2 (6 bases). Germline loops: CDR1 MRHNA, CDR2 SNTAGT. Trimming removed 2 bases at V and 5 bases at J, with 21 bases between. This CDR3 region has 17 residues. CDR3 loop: CASSDRALYSGRETQYF. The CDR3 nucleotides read TGTGCCAGCAGTGACCGAGCTCTTTATTCAGGGAGGGAGACCCAGTACTTC.

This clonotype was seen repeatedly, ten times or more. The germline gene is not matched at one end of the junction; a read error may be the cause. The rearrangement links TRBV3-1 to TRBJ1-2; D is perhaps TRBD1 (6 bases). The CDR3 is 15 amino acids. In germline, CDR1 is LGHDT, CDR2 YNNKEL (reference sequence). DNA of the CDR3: TGTGCCAGCACCCAAGACCCAGGGGACAACTATGGCTACACCTTC. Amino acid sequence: CASTQDPGDNYGYTF.

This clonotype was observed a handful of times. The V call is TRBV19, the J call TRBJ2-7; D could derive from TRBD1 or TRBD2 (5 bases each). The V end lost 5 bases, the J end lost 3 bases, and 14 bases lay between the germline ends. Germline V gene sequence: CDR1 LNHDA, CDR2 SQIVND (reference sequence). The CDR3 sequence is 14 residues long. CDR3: CASSPGQGNYEQYF. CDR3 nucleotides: TGTGCCAGTAGTCCGGGGCAGGGAAACTACGAGCAGTACTTC.

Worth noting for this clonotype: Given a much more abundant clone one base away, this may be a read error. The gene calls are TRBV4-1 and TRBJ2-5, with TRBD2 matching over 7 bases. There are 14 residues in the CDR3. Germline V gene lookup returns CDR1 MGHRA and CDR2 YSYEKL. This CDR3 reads CACSQGTTQETQYF. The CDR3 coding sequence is TGCGCCTGCAGCCAAGGGACTACCCAAGAGACCCAGTACTTC.

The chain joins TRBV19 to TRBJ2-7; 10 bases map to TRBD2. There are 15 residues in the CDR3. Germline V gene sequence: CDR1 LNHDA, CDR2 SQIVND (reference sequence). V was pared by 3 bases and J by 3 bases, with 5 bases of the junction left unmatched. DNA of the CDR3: TGTGCCAGTAGTATTGGGCTAGCGGGGGTCTACGAGCAGTACGTC. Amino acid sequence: CASSIGLAGVYEQYV.

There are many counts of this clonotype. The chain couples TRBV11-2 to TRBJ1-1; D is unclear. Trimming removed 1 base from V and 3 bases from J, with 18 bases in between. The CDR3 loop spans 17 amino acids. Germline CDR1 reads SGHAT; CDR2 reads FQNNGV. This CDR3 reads CASSLALGEREYTEAFF. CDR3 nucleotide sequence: TGTGCCAGCAGCTTAGCTCTAGGTGAGCGGGAATACACTGAAGCTTTCTTT.

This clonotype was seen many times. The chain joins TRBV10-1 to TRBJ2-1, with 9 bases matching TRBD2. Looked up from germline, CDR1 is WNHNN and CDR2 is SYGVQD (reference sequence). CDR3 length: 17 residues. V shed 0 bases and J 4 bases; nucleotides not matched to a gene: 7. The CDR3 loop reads CASSESRGGRAYNEQFF. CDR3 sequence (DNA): TGCGCCAGCAGTGAGTCTAGGGGCGGGAGGGCTTACAATGAGCAGTTCTTC.

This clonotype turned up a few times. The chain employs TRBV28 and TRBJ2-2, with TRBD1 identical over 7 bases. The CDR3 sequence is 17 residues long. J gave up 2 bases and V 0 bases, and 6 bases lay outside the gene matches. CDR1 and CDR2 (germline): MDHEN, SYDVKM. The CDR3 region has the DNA TGTGCCAGCAGTTTATGGGCAGGGGGTGGAAACACCGGGGAGCTGTTTTTT. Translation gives CASSLWAGGGNTGELFF.

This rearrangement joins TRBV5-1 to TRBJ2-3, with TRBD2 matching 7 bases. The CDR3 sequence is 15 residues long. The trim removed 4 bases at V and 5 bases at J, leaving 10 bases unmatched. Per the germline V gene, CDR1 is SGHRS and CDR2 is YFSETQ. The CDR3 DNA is TGCGCCAGCAGCCCCTTTAAGGGAGGGGAAGATACGCAGTATTTT. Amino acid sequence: CASSPFKGGEDTQYF.

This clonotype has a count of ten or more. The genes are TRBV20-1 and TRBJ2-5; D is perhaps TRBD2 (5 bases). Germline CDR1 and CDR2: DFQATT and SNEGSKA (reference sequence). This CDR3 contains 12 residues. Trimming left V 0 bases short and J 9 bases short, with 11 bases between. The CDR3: CSARDYGVAQYF. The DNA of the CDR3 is TGCAGTGCTAGAGATTACGGGGTGGCCCAGTACTTC.

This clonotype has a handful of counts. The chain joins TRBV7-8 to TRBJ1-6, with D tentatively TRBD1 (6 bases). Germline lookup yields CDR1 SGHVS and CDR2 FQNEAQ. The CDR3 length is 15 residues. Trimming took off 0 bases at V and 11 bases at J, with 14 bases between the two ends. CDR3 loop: CASSLAVQGNPPLHF. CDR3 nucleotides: TGTGCCAGCAGCTTAGCCGTACAGGGAAACCCACCCCTCCACTTT.

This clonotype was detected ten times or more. The CDR3 protein is CASSLDTGGGNQPQHF. DNA for the CDR3: TGTGCCAGCAGCTTAGATACCGGGGGCGGGAATCAGCCCCAGCATTTT. The gene calls are TRBV11-2 and TRBJ1-5; TRBD1 is a possible D gene (6 bases). The CDR3 spans 16 residues. V was cut by 0 bases and J by 4 bases, with 13 bases left in between. CDR1 and CDR2 (germline): SGHAT, FQNNGV.

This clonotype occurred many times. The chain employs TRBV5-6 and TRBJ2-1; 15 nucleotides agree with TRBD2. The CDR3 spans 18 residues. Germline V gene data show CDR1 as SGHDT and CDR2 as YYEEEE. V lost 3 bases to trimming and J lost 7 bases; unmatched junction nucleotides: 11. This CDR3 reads CASSYYPGLAGGENEQFF. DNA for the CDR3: TGTGCCAGCAGCTATTACCCGGGACTAGCGGGAGGCGAGAATGAGCAGTTCTTC.

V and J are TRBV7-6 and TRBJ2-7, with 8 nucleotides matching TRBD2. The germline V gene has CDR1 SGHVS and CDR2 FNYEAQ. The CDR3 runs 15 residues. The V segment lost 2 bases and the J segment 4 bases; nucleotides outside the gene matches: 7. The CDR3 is CASSLSTSGHYEQYF. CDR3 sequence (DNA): TGTGCCAGCAGCTTATCCACTAGCGGCCATTACGAGCAGTACTTC.

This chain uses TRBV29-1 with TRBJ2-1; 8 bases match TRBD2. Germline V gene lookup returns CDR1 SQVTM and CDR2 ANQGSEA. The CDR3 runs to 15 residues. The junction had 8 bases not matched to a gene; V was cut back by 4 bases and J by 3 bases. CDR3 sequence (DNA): TGCAGCGTTGGACTAGCGCGAACCGTCTACAATGAGCAGTTCTTC. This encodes CSVGLARTVYNEQFF.